The 19 T cell receptor beta chains below come from one sample, sequenced in a study of immune evolution from preneoplasia to lung adenocarcinoma. Profiled with immunoSEQ multiplex PCR; TCRdb holds only in-frame clones, not every one. The table lists about 41,000 clones, roughly 80% of them singletons. Sequenced material: FFPE invasive lung adenocarcinoma tissue. These receptors originate from a person in their sixties with lung adenocarcinoma.

This rearrangement joins TRBV2 to TRBJ1-5; D perhaps matches TRBD1 (5 bases). The germline V gene has CDR1 SNHLY and CDR2 FYNNEI. V lost 6 bases, J lost 0 bases, and 15 bases lay in between. The CDR3 spans 16 residues. The CDR3 sequence is CASRTGTRDSNQPQHF. CDR3 in DNA: TGTGCCAGCAGGACCGGGACGCGAGATAGCAATCAGCCCCAGCATTTT. The full variable domain, in which reference TRBV2 and TRBJ1-5 provide the parts outside the CDR3, is EPEVTQTPSHQVTQMGQEVILRCVPISNHLYFYWYRQILGQKVEFLVSFYNNEISEKSEIFDDQFSVERPDGSNFTLKIRSTKLEDSAMYFCASRTGTRDSNQPQHFGDGTRLSIL.

Of note for this clone: The junction does not match germline at one end; this may be a read error. V and J are TRBV28 and TRBJ2-7, with 10 bases identical to TRBD2. Germline CDR1 MDHEN, CDR2 SYDVKM. The CDR3 covers 13 residues. The CDR3 DNA follows: TGTGCCAGCAGTTCGGTAGCGGGAGGACTTTCTAACTTC. It specifies CASSSVAGGLSNF.

The chain links TRBV7-2 to TRBJ2-2; TRBD2 aligns across 11 bases. With 4 bases clipped from V and 6 bases from J, the junction kept 13 bases outside the gene matches. The CDR3 covers 18 residues. Germline V gives CDR1 SGHTA, CDR2 FQGNSA. DNA for the CDR3: TGTGCCAGCAGCTCCTCCCTCCTTAGCGGGAGGGTTTCCGGGGAGCTGTTTTTT. Its translation: CASSSSLLSGRVSGELFF.

This chain uses TRBV30 with TRBJ2-6; 7 bases line up with TRBD1. Trimming at V came to 1 base and at J to 0 bases, leaving 0 bases not matched to a gene. There are 15 residues in the CDR3. The germline V gene encodes CDR1 GTSNPN and CDR2 SVGIG (reference sequence). In DNA form, the CDR3 reads TGTGCCTGGAGTGCAGGGGGCTCTGGGGCCAACGTCCTGACTTTC. Translation: CAWSAGGSGANVLTF.

The rearrangement links TRBV6-6 to TRBJ2-1, with 10 bases fitting TRBD2. Germline V lookup: CDR1 MNHNY, CDR2 SVGAGI (reference sequence). The length of the CDR3 is 14 residues. The V gene end was trimmed by 4 bases and the J gene end by 8 bases; junction bases not matched to a gene: 5. The CDR3 sequence is CASSSTSGKHEQFF. In nucleotides, the CDR3 is TGTGCCAGCAGTTCAACTAGCGGGAAGCATGAGCAGTTCTTC.

The chain couples TRBV27 to TRBJ2-1; TRBD2 might be the D (6 bases). The ends were cut back, 2 bases at V and 2 bases at J, with 19 bases in the middle. The length of the CDR3 is 18 residues. CDR1 MNHEY and CDR2 SMNVEV come from the germline V gene (reference sequence). CDR3 protein: CASSLLGREANPYNEQFF. The CDR3 DNA is TGTGCCAGCAGTTTACTTGGCAGGGAGGCCAATCCCTACAATGAGCAGTTCTTC.

This clone showed up just once. J is TRBJ1-5 and V is TRBV19; D remains unclear. V gave up 9 bases and J gave up 0 bases, with 21 bases separating them. CDR3 length: 17 residues. CDR1 is LNHDA and CDR2 is SQIVND in the germline V gene (reference sequence). CDR3 in amino acids: CASNPRALAYSNQPQHF. The DNA for the CDR3 is TGTGCCAGCAACCCAAGGGCGCTCGCGTATAGCAATCAGCCCCAGCATTTT.

CDR3 DNA: TGCGCCAGCAACCTCGCGGGAACGACAGATACGCAGTATTTT. It specifies CASNLAGTTDTQYF. The chain joins TRBV5-1 to TRBJ2-3, with TRBD2 as a possible D gene (6 bases). The V gene lost 6 bases and the J gene lost 3 bases, with 14 bases spanning the gap. Germline values: CDR1 SGHRS, CDR2 YFSETQ. The CDR3 is 14 residues long.

V and J are TRBV19 and TRBJ2-5, with 8 bases aligning to TRBD2. The CDR3 consists of 16 residues. CDR1 LNHDA and CDR2 SQIVND come from the germline V gene (reference sequence). Trimming cost V 1 base and J 4 bases; bases outside gene matches: 8. CDR3 protein: CASSIGIGTSRETQYF. CDR3 nucleotides: TGTGCCAGTAGTATAGGGATAGGGACTAGTAGAGAGACCCAGTACTTC.

The chain recombines TRBV28 with TRBJ2-7; perhaps D is TRBD1 or TRBD2 (5 bases each). Per germline, CDR1 MDHEN and CDR2 SYDVKM. This CDR3 is 16 amino acids long. V was shortened by 5 bases and J by 7 bases, with 24 bases between the two germline ends. The CDR3 here is CASSPHGEGGAQEQYF. The CDR3 DNA is TGTGCCAGCAGTCCCCACGGTGAGGGTGGGGCCCAAGAGCAGTACTTC.

The chain couples TRBV11-3 to TRBJ2-2; perhaps TRBD2 as D (5 bases). Trimming took off 2 bases at V and 4 bases at J, with 8 bases between the two ends. The CDR3 length is 14 residues. The germline V gene has CDR1 SGHNT and CDR2 YENEEA. The CDR3 region has the DNA TGTGCCAGCAGCTTATCGGGGTCCACCGGGGAGCTGTTTTTT. It is translated as CASSLSGSTGELFF.

This clone was seen a few times. The germline gene is not matched at one end of the junction; a read error may be the cause. CDR3 loop: CASSLDRRPEPFF. CDR3 nucleotides: TGTGCCAGCAGCTTAGATCGGAGACCAGAGCCGTTCTTC. The chain combines TRBV11-2 with TRBJ2-1; no reliable D call. The CDR3 is made up of 13 amino acids. Germline lookup yields CDR1 SGHAT and CDR2 FQNNGV.

J is TRBJ1-2 and V is TRBV4-1; unclear D gene. Germline CDR1 MGHRA, CDR2 YSYEKL. V was trimmed by 1 base and J by 11 bases, leaving 14 bases between them. The CDR3 has 13 residues. CDR3: CASSQAGILGYTF. In nucleotides, the CDR3 is TGCGCCAGCAGCCAAGCCGGGATACTTGGTTACACCTTC.

CDR3 DNA sequence: TGTGCCAGCCGTTCAACTAGCGGGAGTGGAGAGACCCAGTACTTC. The encoded protein is CASRSTSGSGETQYF. The V and J genes are TRBV6-6 and TRBJ2-5, with 11 bases identical to TRBD2. The CDR3 runs 15 residues. V trimming: 8 bases; J trimming: 4 bases; junction bases outside the gene matches: 9. Germline CDR1 MNHNY, CDR2 SVGAGI (reference sequence).

The chain couples TRBV9 to TRBJ1-2; no reliable D call. The CDR3 runs 14 residues. V was shortened by 4 bases and J by 8 bases, with 18 bases between the two germline ends. Germline CDR1 reads SGDLS; CDR2 reads YYNGEE. CDR3 protein: CASSPETDREGYTF. The DNA of the CDR3 is TGTGCCAGCAGCCCCGAGACGGACCGTGAGGGCTACACCTTC.

With regard to this clone: Different DNA sequences within this sample yield the same CDR3. This rearrangement joins TRBV29-1 to TRBJ1-1; TRBD1 matches at 10 bases. Germline V CDR1 and CDR2: SQVTM, ANQGSEA. After removal of 7 bases from V and 5 bases from J, the junction contained 7 bases not matched to a gene. CDR3 length: 13 amino acids. For the CDR3, the DNA is TGCAGCGCCCTAGGACAGGGGGAAACTGAAGCTTTCTTT. This encodes CSALGQGETEAFF.

This chain links TRBV2 with TRBJ1-5; 9 nucleotides line up with TRBD1. Germline-derived CDR1 and CDR2 are SNHLY and FYNNEI. CDR3 length: 15 amino acids. V was pared by 6 bases and J by 2 bases, with 5 bases of the junction left unmatched. The CDR3 protein is CASRRQGDGNQPQHF. The CDR3 DNA sequence: TGTGCCAGCAGGAGACAGGGGGATGGCAATCAGCCCCAGCATTTT.

This chain connects TRBV6-1 to TRBJ2-7; 7 nucleotides match TRBD2. CDR1 is MNHNS, CDR2 SASEGT, per germline. The CDR3 has 15 residues. The trim removed 4 bases at V and 2 bases at J, leaving 8 bases unmatched. The CDR3: CASSGLTGGAYEQYF. In DNA form, the CDR3 reads TGTGCCAGCAGTGGTCTTACTGGGGGGGCCTACGAGCAGTACTTC.

This chain uses TRBV28 with TRBJ2-1; 10 nucleotides agree with TRBD1. Trimming at V came to 8 bases and at J to 8 bases, leaving 9 bases not matched to a gene. CDR1 and CDR2 from the germline V gene are MDHEN and SYDVKM. The CDR3 is made up of 14 amino acids. This CDR3 reads CASRSGTGVHEQFF. The DNA of the CDR3 is TGTGCCAGCCGGTCCGGGACAGGGGTCCATGAGCAGTTCTTC.